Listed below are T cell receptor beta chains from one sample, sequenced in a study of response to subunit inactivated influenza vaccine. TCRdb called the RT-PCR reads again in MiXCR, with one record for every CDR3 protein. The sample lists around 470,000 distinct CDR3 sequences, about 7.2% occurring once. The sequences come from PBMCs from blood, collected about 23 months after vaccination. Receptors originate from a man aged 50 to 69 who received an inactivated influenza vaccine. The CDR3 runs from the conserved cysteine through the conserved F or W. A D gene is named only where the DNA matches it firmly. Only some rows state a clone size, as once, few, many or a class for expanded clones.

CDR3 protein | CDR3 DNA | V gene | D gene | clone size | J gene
CAWGRGLNTEAFF | TGTGCCTGGGGCAGGGGGCTGAACACTGAAGCTTTCTTT | TRBV30 | TRBD1 | . | TRBJ1-1
CASSLTSVAYEQYF | TGTGCCAGCAGTTTGACTAGCGTTGCCTACGAGCAGTACTTC | TRBV12-3/TRBV12-4 | TRBD2 | many | TRBJ2-7
CASSLGVGTEAFF | TGTGCCAGCAGCTTAGGTGTGGGGACTGAAGCTTTCTTT | TRBV7-6 | . | many | TRBJ1-1
CSVEGTAQETQYF | TGCAGCGTTGAGGGGACAGCACAAGAGACCCAGTACTTC | TRBV29-1 | TRBD1 | few | TRBJ2-5
CATSDTRGGGLNTQYF | TGTGCCACCAGTGATACCCGCGGAGGGGGTTTAAATACGCAGTATTTT | TRBV24-1 | . | . | TRBJ2-3
CASSSGDLSGNTIYF | TGTGCCAGCAGTTCTGGGGACCTCTCTGGAAACACCATATATTTT | TRBV12-3/TRBV12-4 | . | few | TRBJ1-3
CASSVAGNNNEQFF | TGTGCCAGCAGCGTAGCGGGTAATAACAATGAGCAGTTCTTC | TRBV11-2 | TRBD2 | many | TRBJ2-1
CASSLRQEFYNEQFF | TGTGCCAGCAGCTTAAGACAGGAGTTTTACAATGAGCAGTTCTTC | TRBV11-2 | . | . | TRBJ2-1
CASSKRGGSGANVLTF | TGTGCCAGCTCGAAGCGGGGAGGCTCTGGGGCCAACGTCCTGACTTTC | TRBV12-3/TRBV12-4 | TRBD2 | . | TRBJ2-6
CATSRDLRTGTMGEQFF | TGTGCCACCAGCAGAGACCTTAGGACAGGAACGATGGGTGAGCAGTTCTTC | TRBV15 | TRBD1 | many | TRBJ2-1
CASSDRGQGGEQYF | TGTGCCAGCAGCGATAGGGGACAGGGAGGCGAGCAGTACTTC | TRBV9 | TRBD1 | . | TRBJ2-7
CASSLGGTVADEQFF | TGTGCCAGCAGCTTAGGCGGGACAGTAGCCGATGAGCAGTTCTTC | TRBV7-9 | . | few | TRBJ2-1
CASHWGGTEAFF | TGTGCCAGCCATTGGGGGGGCACTGAAGCTTTCTTT | TRBV2 | . | . | TRBJ1-1
CVSSPRGVNTGELFF | TGTGTCAGCAGCCCCAGGGGGGTGAACACCGGGGAGCTGTTTTTT | TRBV7-2 | . | . | TRBJ2-2
CASSHDGAGFYEQYF | TGTGCCAGCAGCCATGATGGAGCGGGATTCTACGAGCAGTACTTC | TRBV7-2 | TRBD2 | few | TRBJ2-7
CASRKGGGGTDTQYF | TGTGCCAGCAGGAAGGGGGGCGGTGGCACAGATACGCAGTATTTT | TRBV7-3 | . | few | TRBJ2-3
CASSLGVHSSYGYTF | TGTGCCAGCAGTTTAGGGGTCCATTCCAGCTATGGCTACACCTTC | TRBV12-3/TRBV12-4 | . | . | TRBJ1-2
CAISDRDSGYTF | TGTGCCATCAGTGACCGGGACTCTGGCTACACCTTC | TRBV10-3 | . | many | TRBJ1-2
CASSTHSDTGELFF | TGTGCCAGCAGTACCCATAGTGACACCGGGGAGCTGTTTTTT | TRBV12-3/TRBV12-4 | . | many | TRBJ2-2
CASSRVSGYRNEQFF | TGTGCCAGCAGTCGTGTTAGCGGGTACCGGAATGAGCAGTTCTTC | TRBV6-1 | TRBD2 | . | TRBJ2-1
CASSPQTSGRRTGELFF | TGTGCCAGCAGTCCCCAGACTAGCGGGAGAAGGACCGGGGAGCTGTTTTTT | TRBV27 | TRBD2 | . | TRBJ2-2
CSARELGGNSYEQYF | TGCAGTGCTAGAGAGTTGGGCGGGAATTCCTACGAGCAGTACTTC | TRBV20-1 | . | . | TRBJ2-7
CASSTTLAGAYNEQFF | TGTGCCAGCAGTACAACACTAGCGGGAGCTTACAATGAGCAGTTCTTC | TRBV12-3/TRBV12-4 | TRBD2 | few | TRBJ2-1
CASSLSPLGAYEQYF | TGTGCCAGCAGCTTAAGTCCCTTGGGTGCTTACGAGCAGTACTTC | TRBV7-2 | . | . | TRBJ2-7
CASSSRQGKGETQYF | TGTGCCAGCAGCTCCCGACAGGGTAAAGGCGAGACCCAGTACTTC | TRBV7-7 | TRBD1 | . | TRBJ2-5
CASSSGLFNTGELFF | TGTGCCAGCAGCTCGGGACTCTTCAATACCGGGGAGCTGTTTTTT | TRBV11-3 | . | few | TRBJ2-2
CASSLSRGRKETQYF | TGTGCCAGCAGTTTATCCAGGGGGCGAAAAGAGACCCAGTACTTC | TRBV28 | TRBD1 | many | TRBJ2-5
CSASLPEKTRTDTQYF | TGCAGTGCTAGCCTCCCCGAAAAGACCCGCACAGATACGCAGTATTTT | TRBV20-1 | . | many | TRBJ2-3
CSASGGNYNEQFF | TGCAGTGCTAGCGGGGGGAACTACAATGAGCAGTTCTTC | TRBV20-1 | TRBD2 | many | TRBJ2-1
CASSRDYGYTGELFF | TGTGCCAGCAGCCGGGACTACGGATACACCGGGGAGCTGTTTTTT | TRBV9 | TRBD2 | few | TRBJ2-2
CASSYQGGNEQFF | TGCGCCAGCAGCTACCAGGGGGGCAATGAGCAGTTCTTC | TRBV5-1 | . | many | TRBJ2-1
CSVLRGRAGYNEQFF | TGCAGCGTTCTTCGCGGGAGGGCAGGTTACAATGAGCAGTTCTTC | TRBV29-1 | TRBD2 | . | TRBJ2-1
CASSLEAGVGNEQFF | TGTGCCAGCAGCTTAGAAGCGGGGGTGGGGAATGAGCAGTTCTTC | TRBV7-9 | TRBD2 | few | TRBJ2-1
CASTTIGSSETQYF | TGTGCCAGCACCACCATCGGGAGTTCGGAGACCCAGTACTTC | TRBV5-6 | . | few | TRBJ2-5
CASTKGGFNEKLFF | TGCGCCAGCACCAAAGGTGGTTTTAATGAAAAACTGTTTTTT | TRBV5-1 | . | . | TRBJ1-4
CASSVRQGDWNEQFF | TGTGCCAGCAGTGTCAGACAGGGGGACTGGAATGAGCAGTTCTTC | TRBV2 | TRBD1 | . | TRBJ2-1
CASSQDRARSYEQYF | TGTGCCAGCAGCCAAGATCGAGCCCGATCCTACGAGCAGTACTTC | TRBV3-1 | . | . | TRBJ2-7
CASSLFEGNEQYF | TGCGCCAGCAGCTTGTTCGAGGGTAACGAGCAGTACTTC | TRBV5-1 | . | many | TRBJ2-7
CASSPQRVHQPQHF | TGTGCCAGCTCACCACAAAGGGTCCATCAGCCCCAGCATTTT | TRBV18 | . | . | TRBJ1-5
CASSSGTSGSPNTGELFF | TGTGCCAGCAGTTCCGGGACTAGCGGGAGTCCGAACACCGGGGAGCTGTTTTTT | TRBV12-3/TRBV12-4 | TRBD2 | few | TRBJ2-2
CSGTSGPTDTQYF | TGCAGCGGAACTAGCGGACCTACAGATACGCAGTATTTT | TRBV29-1 | TRBD2 | few | TRBJ2-3
CASSPGGGLAYEQFF | TGTGCCAGCAGCCCTGGAGGGGGACTAGCTTATGAGCAGTTCTTC | TRBV7-2 | TRBD2 | . | TRBJ2-1
CASAMWDGTYEQYF | TGTGCCAGCGCCATGTGGGACGGAACCTACGAGCAGTACTTC | TRBV18 | . | few | TRBJ2-7
CASSNTHRLAGVTSQYF | TGTGCCAGCAGCAATACCCACCGACTAGCGGGGGTGACTTCGCAGTATTTT | TRBV7-2 | TRBD2 | . | TRBJ2-3
CGNRGTNTGELFF | TGCGGTAATCGCGGGACCAACACCGGGGAGCTGTTTTTT | TRBV20-1 | . | many | TRBJ2-2
CAISATVRQETQYF | TGTGCCATCAGTGCTACAGTGCGACAGGAGACCCAGTACTTC | TRBV10-3 | . | many | TRBJ2-5
CASSSRDRANEQFF | TGTGCCAGCAGCTCCCGGGACAGAGCAAATGAGCAGTTCTTC | TRBV5-4 | TRBD1 | . | TRBJ2-1
CSARGTSGSTDTQYF | TGCAGTGCTAGAGGCACTAGCGGGAGCACAGATACGCAGTATTTT | TRBV20-1 | TRBD2 | many | TRBJ2-3
CSARDPSRTYEQYF | TGCAGTGCTAGAGATCCCTCAAGAACCTACGAGCAGTACTTC | TRBV20-1 | . | few | TRBJ2-7
CASSPRGGGTDTGELFF | TGTGCCAGCAGCCCCCGAGGGGGCGGGACGGACACCGGGGAGCTGTTTTTT | TRBV3-1 | . | . | TRBJ2-2
CASSRLAGGHREQFF | TGTGCCAGCAGCCGACTAGCGGGAGGGCATCGTGAGCAGTTCTTC | TRBV5-5 | TRBD2 | many | TRBJ2-1
CASSTGTSGTLTDTQYF | TGTGCCAGCAGCACGGGGACTAGCGGGACCCTCACAGATACGCAGTATTTT | TRBV7-6 | TRBD2 | few | TRBJ2-3
CASSKEDRAYEQYF | TGTGCCAGCAGCAAAGAGGACAGGGCCTACGAGCAGTACTTC | TRBV21-1 | . | . | TRBJ2-7
CASSLLIETGRRTDTQYF | TGCGCCAGCAGCTTGCTCATAGAGACGGGACGTCGCACAGATACGCAGTATTTT | TRBV5-1 | . | many | TRBJ2-3
CAISIAGGDNEQFF | TGTGCCATCAGTATAGCGGGAGGGGACAATGAGCAGTTCTTC | TRBV10-3 | TRBD2 | many | TRBJ2-1
CAISSKQGIGANVLTF | TGTGCCATCAGTTCCAAACAGGGGATTGGGGCCAACGTCCTGACTTTC | TRBV10-3 | TRBD1 | . | TRBJ2-6